This T cell receptor beta chain was sequenced for a study of shared T cell receptors in the human thymus. CDR1 and CDR2 (germline): SGHNT, YYREEE (reference sequence). The V and J ends lost 0 bases and 4 bases, in that order; junction bases with no gene match: 7. This CDR3 has 17 amino acids. Profiled with immunoSEQ multiplex PCR; TCRdb holds only in-frame clones, not every one. Found here are about 660,000 clones, more than 75% of them singletons; the top ten hold around 0.0099%. This sample also appeared in a second study, on human thymus T cells. That work adds: Resections removed during corrective heart surgery provided the thymus tissue used.

Input material: thymocytes. This receptor was identified in a boy in the first two years of life with a congenital heart defect. The chain is built from TRBV5-4 and TRBJ2-1; 10 positions agree with TRBD2. The CDR3 loop reads CASSLGPRTSGYNEQFF. In DNA, the CDR3 is TGTGCCAGCAGCTTGGGCCCCAGGACTAGCGGATACAATGAGCAGTTCTTC.